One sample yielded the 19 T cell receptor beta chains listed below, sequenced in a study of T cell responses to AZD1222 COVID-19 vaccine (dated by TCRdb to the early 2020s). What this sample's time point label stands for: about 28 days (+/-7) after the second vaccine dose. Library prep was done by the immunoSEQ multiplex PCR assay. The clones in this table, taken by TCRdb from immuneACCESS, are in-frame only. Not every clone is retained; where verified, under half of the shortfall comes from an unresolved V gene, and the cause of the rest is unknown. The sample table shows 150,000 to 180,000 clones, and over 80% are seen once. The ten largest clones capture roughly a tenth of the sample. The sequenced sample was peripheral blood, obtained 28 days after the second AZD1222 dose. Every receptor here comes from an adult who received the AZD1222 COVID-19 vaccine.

The CDR3 DNA sequence: TGTGCCACCAGTGACCCCGGACTAGCGGGCCGGGATGAGCAGTTCTTC. This codes for CATSDPGLAGRDEQFF. The V call is TRBV24-1, the J call TRBJ2-1; TRBD2 matches 11 bases. This CDR3 is built from 16 residues. Germline CDR1 and CDR2: KGHDR and SFDVKD. Trimming cost V 4 bases and J 8 bases; bases outside gene matches: 9.

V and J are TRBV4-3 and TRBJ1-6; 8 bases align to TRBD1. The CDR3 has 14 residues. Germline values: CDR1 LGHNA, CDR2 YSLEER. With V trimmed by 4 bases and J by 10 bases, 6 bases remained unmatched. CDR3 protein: CASSRTGGESPLHF. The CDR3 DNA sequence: TGCGCCAGCAGCCGTACAGGGGGGGAGTCACCCCTCCACTTT.

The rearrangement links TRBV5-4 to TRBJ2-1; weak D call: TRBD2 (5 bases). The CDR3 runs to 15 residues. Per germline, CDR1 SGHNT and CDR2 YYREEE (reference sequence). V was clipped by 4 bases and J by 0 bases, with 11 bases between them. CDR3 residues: CASSPGESSYNEQFF. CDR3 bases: TGTGCCAGCAGCCCCGGGGAGAGCTCCTACAATGAGCAGTTCTTC.

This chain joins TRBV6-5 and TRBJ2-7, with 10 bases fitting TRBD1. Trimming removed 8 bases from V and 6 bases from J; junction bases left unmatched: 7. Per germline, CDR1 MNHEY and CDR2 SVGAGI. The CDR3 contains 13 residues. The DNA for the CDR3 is TGTGCCAGCGGGAGACAGGGGGCGGTCGAGCAGTACTTC. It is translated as CASGRQGAVEQYF.

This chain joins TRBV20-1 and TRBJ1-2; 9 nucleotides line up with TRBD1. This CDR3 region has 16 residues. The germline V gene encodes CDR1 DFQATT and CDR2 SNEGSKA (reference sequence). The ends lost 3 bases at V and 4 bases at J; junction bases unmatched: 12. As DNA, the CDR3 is TGCAGTGCTAGTCCCTGGACAGGGGCGATGACCTATGGCTACACCTTC. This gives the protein CSASPWTGAMTYGYTF.

The CDR3 reads CASSLAGDPQETQYF. CDR3 DNA sequence: TGCGCCAGCAGCTTGGCGGGAGACCCACAAGAGACCCAGTACTTC. The chain uses TRBV5-1 and TRBJ2-5, with D possibly being TRBD2 (6 bases). This CDR3 is built from 15 residues. V shed 0 bases and J shed 2 bases, with 11 bases lying between them. Germline-derived CDR1 and CDR2 are SGHRS and YFSETQ.

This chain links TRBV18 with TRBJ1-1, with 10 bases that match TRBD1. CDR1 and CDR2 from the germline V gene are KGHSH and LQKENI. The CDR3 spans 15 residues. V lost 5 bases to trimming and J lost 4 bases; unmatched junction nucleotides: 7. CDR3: CASSRGTGDGTEAFF. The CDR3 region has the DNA TGTGCCAGCTCAAGGGGGACAGGGGACGGCACTGAAGCTTTCTTT.

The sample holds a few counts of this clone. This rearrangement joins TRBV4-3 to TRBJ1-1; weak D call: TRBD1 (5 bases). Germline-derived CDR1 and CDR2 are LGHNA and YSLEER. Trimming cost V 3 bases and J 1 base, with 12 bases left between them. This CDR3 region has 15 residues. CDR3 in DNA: TGCGCCAGCAGCCAGAACCCTCAGGGGAACACTGAAGCTTTCTTT. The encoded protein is CASSQNPQGNTEAFF.

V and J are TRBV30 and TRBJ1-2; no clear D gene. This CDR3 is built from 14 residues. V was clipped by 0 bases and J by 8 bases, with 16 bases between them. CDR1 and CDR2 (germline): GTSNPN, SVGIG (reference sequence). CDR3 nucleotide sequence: TGTGCCTGGAGTGTACCTCCCTGGTCCGGGGGCTACACCTTC. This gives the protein CAWSVPPWSGGYTF.

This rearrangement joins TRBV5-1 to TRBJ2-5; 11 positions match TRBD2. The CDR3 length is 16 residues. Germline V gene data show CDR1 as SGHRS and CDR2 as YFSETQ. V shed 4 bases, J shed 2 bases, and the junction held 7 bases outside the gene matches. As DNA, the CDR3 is TGCGCCAGCAGCATTGTTAGCGGGAGGGAACAAGAGACCCAGTACTTC. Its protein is CASSIVSGREQETQYF.

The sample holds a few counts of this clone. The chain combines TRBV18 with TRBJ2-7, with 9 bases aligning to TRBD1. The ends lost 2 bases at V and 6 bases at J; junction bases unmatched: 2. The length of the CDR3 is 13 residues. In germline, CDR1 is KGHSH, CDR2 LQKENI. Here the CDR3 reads CASSPWTGAEQYF. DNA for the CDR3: TGTGCCAGCTCACCATGGACAGGGGCCGAGCAGTACTTC. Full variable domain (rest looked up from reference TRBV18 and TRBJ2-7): NAGVMQNPRHLVRRRGQEARLRCSPMKGHSHVYWYRQLPEEGLKFMVYLQKENIIDESGMPKERFSAEFPKEGPSILRIQQVVRGDSAAYFCASSPWTGAEQYFGPGTRLTVT.

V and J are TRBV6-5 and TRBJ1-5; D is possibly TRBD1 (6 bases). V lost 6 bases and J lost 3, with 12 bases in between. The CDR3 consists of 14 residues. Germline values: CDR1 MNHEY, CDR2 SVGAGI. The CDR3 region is CASSLDRTNQPQHF. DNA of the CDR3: TGTGCCAGCAGCCTCGACAGGACCAATCAGCCCCAGCATTTT.

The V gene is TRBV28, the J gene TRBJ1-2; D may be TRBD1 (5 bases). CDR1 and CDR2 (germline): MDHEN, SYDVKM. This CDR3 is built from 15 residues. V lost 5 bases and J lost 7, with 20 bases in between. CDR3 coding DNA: TGTGCCAGCAGTCTCTCGGACATAGAAAGGGGTGGCTACACCTTC. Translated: CASSLSDIERGGYTF.

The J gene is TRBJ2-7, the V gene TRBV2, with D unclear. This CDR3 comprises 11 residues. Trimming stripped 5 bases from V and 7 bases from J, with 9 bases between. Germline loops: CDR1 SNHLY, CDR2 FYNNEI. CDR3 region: CASSRTEEQYF. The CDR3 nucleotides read TGTGCCAGCAGTCGGACGGAAGAGCAGTACTTC. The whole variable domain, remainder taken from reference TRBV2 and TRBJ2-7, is EPEVTQTPSHQVTQMGQEVILRCVPISNHLYFYWYRQILGQKVEFLVSFYNNEISEKSEIFDDQFSVERPDGSNFTLKIRSTKLEDSAMYFCASSRTEEQYFGPGTRLTVT.

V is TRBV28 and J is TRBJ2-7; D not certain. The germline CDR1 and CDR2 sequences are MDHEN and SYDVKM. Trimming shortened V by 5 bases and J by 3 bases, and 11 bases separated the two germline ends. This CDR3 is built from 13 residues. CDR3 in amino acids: CASSRRPGYEQYF. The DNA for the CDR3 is TGTGCCAGCAGTCGTCGACCCGGCTACGAGCAGTACTTC.

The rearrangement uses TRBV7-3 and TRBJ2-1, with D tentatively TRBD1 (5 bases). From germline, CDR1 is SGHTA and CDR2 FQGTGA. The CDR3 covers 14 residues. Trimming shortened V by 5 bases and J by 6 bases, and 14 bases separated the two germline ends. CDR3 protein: CASSPSGRANEQFF. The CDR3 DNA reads TGTGCCAGCAGCCCTTCCGGCAGGGCCAATGAGCAGTTCTTC.

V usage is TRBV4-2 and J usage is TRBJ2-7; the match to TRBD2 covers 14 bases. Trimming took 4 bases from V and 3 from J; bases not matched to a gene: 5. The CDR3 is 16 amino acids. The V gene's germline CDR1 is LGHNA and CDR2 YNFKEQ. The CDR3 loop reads CASSRPGLAGVYEQYF. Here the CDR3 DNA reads TGTGCCAGCAGCCGACCGGGACTAGCGGGAGTCTACGAGCAGTACTTC.

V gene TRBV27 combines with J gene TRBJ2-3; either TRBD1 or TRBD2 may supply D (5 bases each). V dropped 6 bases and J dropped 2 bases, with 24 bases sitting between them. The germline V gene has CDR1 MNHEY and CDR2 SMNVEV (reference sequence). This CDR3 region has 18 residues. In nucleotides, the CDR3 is TGTGCCAGCAGACCCTTCTTTGGGGGAAGAGGGTCCACAGATACGCAGTATTTT. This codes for CASRPFFGGRGSTDTQYF.

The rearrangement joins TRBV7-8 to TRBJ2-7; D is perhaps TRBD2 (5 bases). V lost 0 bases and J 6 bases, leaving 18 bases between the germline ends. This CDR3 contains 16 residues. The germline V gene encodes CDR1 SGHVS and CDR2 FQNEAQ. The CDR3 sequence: CASSLAHAGLKTEQYF. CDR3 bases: TGTGCCAGCAGCTTAGCGCATGCGGGCCTCAAGACCGAGCAGTACTTC.